This TCR beta chain was captured in a study of blood T cell repertoires in COVID-19. TCRdb's copy holds only in-frame clones and misses some; the assay was immunoSEQ multiplex PCR. The sample includes around 130,000 clones, around 85% of them seen just once. Germline loops: CDR1 SGHRS, CDR2 YFSETQ. The CDR3 runs to 13 residues. The trim removed 4 bases at V and 10 bases at J, leaving 6 bases unmatched. The TCR was taken from a human donor in a cohort sampled during active COVID-19. This chain uses TRBV5-1 with TRBJ1-5, with 9 positions matching TRBD1. Specimen: peripheral blood. CDR3 in amino acids: CASSGTGNPPQHF. CDR3 bases: TGCGCCAGCAGCGGGACAGGGAATCCCCCCCAGCATTTT.